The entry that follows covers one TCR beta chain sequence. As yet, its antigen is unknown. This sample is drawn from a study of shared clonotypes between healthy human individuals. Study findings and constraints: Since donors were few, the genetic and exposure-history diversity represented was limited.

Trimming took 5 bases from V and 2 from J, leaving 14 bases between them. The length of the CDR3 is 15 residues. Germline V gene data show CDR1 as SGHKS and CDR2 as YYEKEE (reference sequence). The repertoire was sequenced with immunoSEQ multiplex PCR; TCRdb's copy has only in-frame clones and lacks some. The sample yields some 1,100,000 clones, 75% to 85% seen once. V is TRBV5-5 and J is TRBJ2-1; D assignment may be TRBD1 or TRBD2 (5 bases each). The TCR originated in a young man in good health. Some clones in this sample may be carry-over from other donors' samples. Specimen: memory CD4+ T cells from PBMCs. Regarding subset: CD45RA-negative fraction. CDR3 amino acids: CASSFQGPAYNEQFF. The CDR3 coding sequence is TGTGCCAGCAGTTTTCAGGGACCTGCCTACAATGAGCAGTTCTTC. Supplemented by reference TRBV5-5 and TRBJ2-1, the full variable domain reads DAGVTQSPTHLIKTRGQQVTLRCSPISGHKSVSWYQQVLGQGPQFIFQYYEKEERGRGNFPDRFSARQFPNYSSELNVNALLLGDSALYLCASSFQGPAYNEQFFGPGTRLTVL.